The clone carrying this T cell receptor (beta chain) shows up as medium-sized (0.01 to 0.1%) by frequency. The sample originates from a study of CXCR3-negative and CXCR3-positive naive CD8 T cells. Germline CDR1 SGHAT, CDR2 FQNNGV. The CDR3 runs 13 residues. The method, 5' RACE with UMI labels, was used to prepare the TRB cDNA libraries. Using the 5' RACE reads, TCRdb records one entry per CDR3 protein without DNA. The listing contains approximately 6,800 distinct CDR3 sequences. The sequenced sample was naive CXCR3- CD8+ T cells from blood. This sample's subset: CD45RO-CCR7+CD27+CD95- naive CD8+ T cells lacking CXCR3 (TNR3-). This chain joins TRBV11-2 and TRBJ2-5; TCRdb names TRBD1, which stays unverified in the absence of DNA. This TCR came from a human donor in good health. Some clones in this sample may be carry-over from other donors' samples. The CDR3: CASTGQYQETQYF. Using reference TRBV11-2 and TRBJ2-5 for the parts outside the CDR3, the full variable domain is EAGVAQSPRYKIIEKRQSVAFWCNPISGHATLYWYQQILGQGPKLLIQFQNNGVVDDSQLPKDRFSAERLKGVDSTLKIQPAKLEDSAVYLCASTGQYQETQYFGPGTRLLVL.